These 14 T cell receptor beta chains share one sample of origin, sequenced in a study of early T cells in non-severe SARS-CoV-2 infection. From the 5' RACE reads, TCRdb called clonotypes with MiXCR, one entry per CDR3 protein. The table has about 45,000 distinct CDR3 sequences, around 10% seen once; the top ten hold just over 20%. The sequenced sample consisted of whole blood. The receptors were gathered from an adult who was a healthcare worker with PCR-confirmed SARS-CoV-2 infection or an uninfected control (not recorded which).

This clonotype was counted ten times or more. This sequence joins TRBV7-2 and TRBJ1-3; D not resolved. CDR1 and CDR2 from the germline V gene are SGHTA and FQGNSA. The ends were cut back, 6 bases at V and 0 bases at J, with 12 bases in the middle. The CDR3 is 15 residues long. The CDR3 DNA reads TGTGCCAGCAGTCTAGCGCAGAACTCTGGAAACACCATATATTTT. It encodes CASSLAQNSGNTIYF.

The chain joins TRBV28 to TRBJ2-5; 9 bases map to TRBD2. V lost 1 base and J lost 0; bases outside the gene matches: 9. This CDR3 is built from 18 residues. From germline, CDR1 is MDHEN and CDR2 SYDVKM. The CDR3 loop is CASSLSGLAGRYQETQYF. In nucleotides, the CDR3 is TGTGCCAGCAGTTTATCAGGGCTAGCGGGACGGTACCAAGAGACCCAGTACTTC.

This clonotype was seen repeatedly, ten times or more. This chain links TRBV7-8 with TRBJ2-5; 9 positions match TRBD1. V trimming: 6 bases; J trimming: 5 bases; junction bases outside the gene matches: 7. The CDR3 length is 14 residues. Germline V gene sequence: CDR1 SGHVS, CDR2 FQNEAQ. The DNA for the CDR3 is TGTGCCAGCAGGCCAGGGACAGGGTGGGAGACCCAGTACTTC. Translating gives CASRPGTGWETQYF. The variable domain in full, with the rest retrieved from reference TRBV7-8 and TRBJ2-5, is GAGVSQSPRYKVAKRGQDVALRCDPISGHVSLFWYQQALGQGPEFLTYFQNEAQLDKSGLPSDRFFAERPEGSVSTLKIQRTQQEDSAVYLCASRPGTGWETQYFGPGTRLLVL.

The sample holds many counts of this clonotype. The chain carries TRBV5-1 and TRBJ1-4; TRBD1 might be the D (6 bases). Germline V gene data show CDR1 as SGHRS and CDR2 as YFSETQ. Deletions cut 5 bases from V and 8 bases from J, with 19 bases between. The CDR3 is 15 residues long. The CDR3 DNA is TGCGCCAGCAGGCGGGCCGGGGGGGCCCCGGAAAAACTGTTTTTT. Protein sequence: CASRRAGGAPEKLFF.

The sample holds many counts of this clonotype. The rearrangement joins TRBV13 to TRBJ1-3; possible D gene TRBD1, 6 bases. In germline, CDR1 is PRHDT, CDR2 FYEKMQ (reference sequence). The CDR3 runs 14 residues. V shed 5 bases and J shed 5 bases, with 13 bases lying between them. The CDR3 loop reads CASSPPQGRNTIYF. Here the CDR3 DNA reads TGTGCCAGCAGCCCCCCACAGGGCCGAAACACCATATATTTT.

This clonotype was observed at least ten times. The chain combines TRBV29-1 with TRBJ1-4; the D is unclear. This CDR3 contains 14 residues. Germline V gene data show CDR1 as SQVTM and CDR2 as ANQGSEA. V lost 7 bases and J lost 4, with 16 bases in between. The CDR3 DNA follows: TGCAGCGCTACAACGGGAACGGGTAATGAAAAACTGTTTTTT. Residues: CSATTGTGNEKLFF.

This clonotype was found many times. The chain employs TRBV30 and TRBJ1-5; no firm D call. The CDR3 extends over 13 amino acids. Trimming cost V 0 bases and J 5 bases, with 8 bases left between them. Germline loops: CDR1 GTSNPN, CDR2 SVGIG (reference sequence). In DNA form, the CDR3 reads TGTGCCTGGAGTGTCGGCAGCGATCAGCCCCAGCATTTT. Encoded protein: CAWSVGSDQPQHF.

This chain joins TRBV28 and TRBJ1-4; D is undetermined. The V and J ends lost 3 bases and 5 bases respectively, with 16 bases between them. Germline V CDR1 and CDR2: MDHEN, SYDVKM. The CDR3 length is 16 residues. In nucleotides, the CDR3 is TGTGCCAGCAGTTTGCCCCCGAGAGTAATGAATGAAAAACTGTTTTTT. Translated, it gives CASSLPPRVMNEKLFF.

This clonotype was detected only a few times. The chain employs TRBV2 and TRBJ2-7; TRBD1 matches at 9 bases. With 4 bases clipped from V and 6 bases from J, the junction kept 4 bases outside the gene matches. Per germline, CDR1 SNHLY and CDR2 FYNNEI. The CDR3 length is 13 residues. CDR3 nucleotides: TGTGCCAGCAGTGCCCGGGACAGGGCCGAGCAGTACTTC. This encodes CASSARDRAEQYF.

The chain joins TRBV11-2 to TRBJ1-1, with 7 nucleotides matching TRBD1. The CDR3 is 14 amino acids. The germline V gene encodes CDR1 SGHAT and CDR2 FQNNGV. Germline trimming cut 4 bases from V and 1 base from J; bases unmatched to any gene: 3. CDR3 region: CASSYRTGNTEAFF. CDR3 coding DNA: TGTGCCAGCAGCTACCGGACAGGGAACACTGAAGCTTTCTTT.

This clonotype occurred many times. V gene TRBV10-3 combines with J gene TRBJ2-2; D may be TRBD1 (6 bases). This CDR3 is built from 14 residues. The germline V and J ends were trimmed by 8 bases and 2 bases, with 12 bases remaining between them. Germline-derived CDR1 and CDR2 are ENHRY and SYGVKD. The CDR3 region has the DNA TGTGCCATCCCCCGGGACACAAACACCGGGGAGCTGTTTTTT. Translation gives CAIPRDTNTGELFF.

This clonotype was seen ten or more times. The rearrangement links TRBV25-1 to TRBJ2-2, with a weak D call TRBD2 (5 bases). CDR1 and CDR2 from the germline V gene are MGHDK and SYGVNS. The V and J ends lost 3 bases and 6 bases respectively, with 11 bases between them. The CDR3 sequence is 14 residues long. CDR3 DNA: TGTGCCAGCAGTGATAGGACTCCGCCCGGGGAGCTGTTTTTT. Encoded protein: CASSDRTPPGELFF.

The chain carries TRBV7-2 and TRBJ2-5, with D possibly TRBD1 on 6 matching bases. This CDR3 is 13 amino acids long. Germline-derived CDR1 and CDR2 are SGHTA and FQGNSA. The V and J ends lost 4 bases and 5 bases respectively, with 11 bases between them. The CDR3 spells CASSSYRDETQYF. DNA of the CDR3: TGTGCCAGCAGCTCTTACAGGGACGAGACCCAGTACTTC.

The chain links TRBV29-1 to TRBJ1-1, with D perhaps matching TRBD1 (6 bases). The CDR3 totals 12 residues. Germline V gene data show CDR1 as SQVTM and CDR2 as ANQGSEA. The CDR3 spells CSAYLRGTEAFF. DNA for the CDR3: TGCAGTGCTTACCTCAGGGGCACTGAAGCTTTCTTT. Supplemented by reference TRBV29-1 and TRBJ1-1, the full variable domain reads SAVISQKPSRDICQRGTSLTIQCQVDSQVTMMFWYRQQPGQSLTLIATANQGSEATYESGFVIDKFPISRPNLTFSTLTVSNMSPEDSSIYLCSAYLRGTEAFFGQGTRLTVV.